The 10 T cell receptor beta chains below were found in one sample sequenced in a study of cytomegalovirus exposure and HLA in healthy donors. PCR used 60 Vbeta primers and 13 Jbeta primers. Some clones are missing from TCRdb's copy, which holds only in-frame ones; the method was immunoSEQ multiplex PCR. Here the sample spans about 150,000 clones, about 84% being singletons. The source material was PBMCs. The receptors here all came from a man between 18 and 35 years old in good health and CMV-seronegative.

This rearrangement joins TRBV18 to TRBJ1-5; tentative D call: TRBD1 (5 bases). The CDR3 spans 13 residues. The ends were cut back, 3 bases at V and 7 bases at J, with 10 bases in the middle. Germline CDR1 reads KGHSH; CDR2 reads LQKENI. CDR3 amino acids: CASSPRGEQPQHF. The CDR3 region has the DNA TGTGCCAGCTCACCTAGGGGCGAGCAGCCCCAGCATTTT.

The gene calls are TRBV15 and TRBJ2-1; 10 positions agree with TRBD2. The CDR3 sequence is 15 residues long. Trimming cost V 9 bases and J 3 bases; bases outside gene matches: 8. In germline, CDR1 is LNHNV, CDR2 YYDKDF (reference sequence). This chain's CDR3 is CATSAGTSDYNEQFF. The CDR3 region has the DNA TGTGCCACGAGCGCCGGGACTAGCGACTACAATGAGCAGTTCTTC. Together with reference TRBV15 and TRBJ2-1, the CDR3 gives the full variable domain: DAMVIQNPRYQVTQFGKPVTLSCSQTLNHNVMYWYQQKSSQAPKLLFHYYDKDFNNEADTPDNFQSRRPNTSFCFLDIRSPGLGDTAMYLCATSAGTSDYNEQFFGPGTRLTVL.

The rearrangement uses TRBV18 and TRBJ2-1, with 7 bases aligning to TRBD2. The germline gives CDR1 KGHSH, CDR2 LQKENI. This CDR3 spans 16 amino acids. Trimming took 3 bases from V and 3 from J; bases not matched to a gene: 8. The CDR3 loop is CASSPASGVYYNEQFF. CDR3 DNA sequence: TGTGCCAGCTCACCTGCCAGCGGGGTCTACTACAATGAGCAGTTCTTC.

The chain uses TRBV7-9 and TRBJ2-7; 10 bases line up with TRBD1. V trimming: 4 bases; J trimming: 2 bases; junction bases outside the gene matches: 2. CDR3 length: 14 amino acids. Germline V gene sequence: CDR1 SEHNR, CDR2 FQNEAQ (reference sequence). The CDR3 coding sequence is TGTGCCAGCAGCTCTGGGACAGGGGCCTACGAGCAGTACTTC. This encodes CASSSGTGAYEQYF. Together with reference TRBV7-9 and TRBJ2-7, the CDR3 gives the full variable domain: DTGVSQNPRHKITKRGQNVTFRCDPISEHNRLYWYRQTLGQGPEFLTYFQNEAQLEKSRLLSDRFSAERPKGSFSTLEIQRTEQGDSAMYLCASSSGTGAYEQYFGPGTRLTVT.

CDR3 bases: TGCGCCAGCAGCCAAGATCTCCAGGCAGAGCAGTTCTTC. It is translated as CASSQDLQAEQFF. The V call is TRBV4-1, the J call TRBJ2-1; D is unclear. The CDR3 has 13 amino acids. V dropped 0 bases and J dropped 10 bases, with 10 bases sitting between them. In germline, CDR1 is MGHRA, CDR2 YSYEKL.

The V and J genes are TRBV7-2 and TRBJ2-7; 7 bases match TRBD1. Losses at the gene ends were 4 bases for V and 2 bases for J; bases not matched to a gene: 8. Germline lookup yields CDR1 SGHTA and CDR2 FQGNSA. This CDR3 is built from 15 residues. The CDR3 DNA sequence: TGTGCCAGCAGCTCCCCGACAGGGAACACCTACGAGCAGTACTTC. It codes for CASSSPTGNTYEQYF. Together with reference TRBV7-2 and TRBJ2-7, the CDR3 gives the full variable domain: GAGVSQSPSNKVTEKGKDVELRCDPISGHTALYWYRQSLGQGLEFLIYFQGNSAPDKSGLPSDRFSAERTGGSVSTLTIQRTQQEDSAVYLCASSSPTGNTYEQYFGPGTRLTVT.

The CDR3 is CASSPTGIGEQFF. CDR3 coding DNA: TGTGCCAGCAGCCCGACAGGGATCGGTGAGCAGTTCTTC. The chain carries TRBV7-9 and TRBJ2-1, with 7 bases fitting TRBD1. The CDR3 runs 13 residues. CDR1 and CDR2 from the germline V gene are SEHNR and FQNEAQ (reference sequence). The J segment lost 9 bases and the V segment lost 5 bases, leaving 7 bases of the junction unmatched.

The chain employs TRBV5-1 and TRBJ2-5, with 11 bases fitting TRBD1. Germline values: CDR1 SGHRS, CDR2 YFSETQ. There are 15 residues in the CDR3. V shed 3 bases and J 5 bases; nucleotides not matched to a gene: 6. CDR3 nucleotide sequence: TGCGCCAGCAGCTCACCGGACAGGGGGCAGGAGACCCAGTACTTC. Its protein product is CASSSPDRGQETQYF.

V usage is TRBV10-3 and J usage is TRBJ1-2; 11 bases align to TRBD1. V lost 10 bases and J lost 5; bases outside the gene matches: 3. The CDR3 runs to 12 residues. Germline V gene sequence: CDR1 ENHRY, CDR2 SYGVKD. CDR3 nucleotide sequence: TGTGCCACCGGACAGGGGGCGTATGGCTACACCTTC. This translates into CATGQGAYGYTF.

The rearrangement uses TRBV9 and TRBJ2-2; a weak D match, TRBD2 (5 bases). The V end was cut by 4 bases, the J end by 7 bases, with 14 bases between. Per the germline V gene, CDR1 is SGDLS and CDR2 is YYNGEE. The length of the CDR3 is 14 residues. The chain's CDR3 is CASSPRGLGGELFF. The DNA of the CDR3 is TGTGCCAGCAGCCCCCGAGGGCTGGGCGGGGAGCTGTTTTTT.